The source of this TCR beta chain is a study of blood T cell repertoires in COVID-19. Study details: Sites in the United States, Italy and Spain provided acute and convalescent COVID-19 samples.

Method: immunoSEQ multiplex PCR; TCRdb's copy keeps in-frame clones and lacks some. The repertoire has 250,000 or so clones, roughly four fifths of them found once; the top ten carry less than 4%. This CDR3 is 17 amino acids long. Looked up from germline, CDR1 is MDHEN and CDR2 is SYDVKM. The V segment lost 3 bases and the J segment 8 bases; nucleotides outside the gene matches: 13. The participants were between roughly 18 and 100 years old and came from under 25 US areas. In assigning cohorts, the study relied on participant-reported clinical history. This TCR came from a woman aged 40 to 50 who had been exposed to COVID-19. This chain links TRBV28 with TRBJ2-1, with 10 bases that match TRBD2. Sequenced sample: PBMCs or T cells enriched from blood (not recorded which). The CDR3 loop is CASSLPRSSGGADEQFF. In nucleotides, the CDR3 is TGTGCCAGCAGTTTGCCCCGGTCCAGCGGGGGGGCAGATGAGCAGTTCTTC.